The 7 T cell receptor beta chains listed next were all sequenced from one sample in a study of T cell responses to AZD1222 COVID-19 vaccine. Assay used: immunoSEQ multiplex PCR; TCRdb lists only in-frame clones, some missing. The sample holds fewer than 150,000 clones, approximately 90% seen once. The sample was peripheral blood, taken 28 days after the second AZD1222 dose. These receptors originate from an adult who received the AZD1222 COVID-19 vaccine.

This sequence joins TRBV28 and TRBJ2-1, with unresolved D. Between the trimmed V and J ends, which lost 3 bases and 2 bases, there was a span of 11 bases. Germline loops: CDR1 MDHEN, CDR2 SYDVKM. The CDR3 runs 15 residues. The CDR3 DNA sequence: TGTGCCAGCAGTTTCCGAGCGAGCACCTACAATGAGCAGTTCTTC. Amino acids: CASSFRASTYNEQFF.

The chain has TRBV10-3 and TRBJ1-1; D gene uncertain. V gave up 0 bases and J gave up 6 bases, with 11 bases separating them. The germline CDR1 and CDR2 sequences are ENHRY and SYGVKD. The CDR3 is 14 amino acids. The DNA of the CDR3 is TGTGCCATCAGTGAGTCGAGGGAGGGCGCTGAAGCTTTCTTT. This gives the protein CAISESREGAEAFF.

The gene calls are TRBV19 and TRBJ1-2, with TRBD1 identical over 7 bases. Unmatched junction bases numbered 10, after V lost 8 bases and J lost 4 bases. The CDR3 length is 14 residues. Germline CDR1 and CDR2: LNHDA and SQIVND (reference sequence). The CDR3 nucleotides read TGTGCCAGTCGGACTAGACAGGGTATCTATGGCTACACCTTC. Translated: CASRTRQGIYGYTF.

The CDR3 sequence is CASSVESGEGSTNEKLFF. CDR3 nucleotides: TGTGCCAGCAGCGTAGAGTCCGGAGAGGGGTCAACTAATGAAAAACTGTTTTTT. The chain couples TRBV9 to TRBJ1-4, with a tentative D call TRBD1 (5 bases). The V and J ends lost 0 bases and 0 bases respectively, with 15 bases between them. This CDR3 has 18 residues. In germline, CDR1 is SGDLS, CDR2 YYNGEE.

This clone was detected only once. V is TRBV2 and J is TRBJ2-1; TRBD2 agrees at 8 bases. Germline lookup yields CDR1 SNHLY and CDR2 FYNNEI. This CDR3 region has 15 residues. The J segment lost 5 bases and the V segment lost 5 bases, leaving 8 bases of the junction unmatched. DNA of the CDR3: TGTGCCAGCAGTCAGAGCGGGAGTTTCGACAATGAGCAGTTCTTC. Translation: CASSQSGSFDNEQFF.

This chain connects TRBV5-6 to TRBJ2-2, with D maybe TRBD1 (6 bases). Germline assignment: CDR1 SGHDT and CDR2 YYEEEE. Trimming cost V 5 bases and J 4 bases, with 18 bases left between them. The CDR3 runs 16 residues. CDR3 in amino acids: CASSSVGATGTGELFF. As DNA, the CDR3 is TGTGCCAGCAGTTCCGTGGGGGCGACAGGCACCGGGGAGCTGTTTTTT.

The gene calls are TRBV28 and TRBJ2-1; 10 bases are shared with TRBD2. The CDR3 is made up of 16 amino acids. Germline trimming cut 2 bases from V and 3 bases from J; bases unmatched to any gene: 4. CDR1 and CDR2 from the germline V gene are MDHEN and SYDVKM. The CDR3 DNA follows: TGTGCCAGCAGTTTACCCACTAGCGGGAACTACAATGAGCAGTTCTTC. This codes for CASSLPTSGNYNEQFF.